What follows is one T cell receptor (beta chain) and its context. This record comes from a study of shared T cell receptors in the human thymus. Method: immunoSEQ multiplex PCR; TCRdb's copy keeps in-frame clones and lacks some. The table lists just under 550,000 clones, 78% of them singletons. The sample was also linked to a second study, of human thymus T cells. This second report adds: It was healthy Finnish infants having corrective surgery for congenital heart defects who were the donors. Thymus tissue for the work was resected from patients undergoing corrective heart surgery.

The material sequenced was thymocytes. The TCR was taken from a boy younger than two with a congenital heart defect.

CDR3 amino acids: CASSLLRASGHLYEQYF. As DNA, the CDR3 is TGTGCCAGCAGCTTACTGCGGGCTAGCGGACACCTTTACGAGCAGTACTTC. V usage is TRBV7-6 and J usage is TRBJ2-7; 7 bases align to TRBD2. Germline CDR1 is SGHVS and CDR2 is FNYEAQ. After removal of 2 bases from V and 4 bases from J, the junction contained 14 bases not matched to a gene. This CDR3 region has 17 residues.